This T cell receptor beta chain was recorded in a study of human T cells and chemical hapten exposure. Time point specified: patch test 2, 6 weeks after DPC sensitization. Treatment defined: therapeutic diphenylcyclopropenone sensitization with weekly scalp DPC. Total RNA was isolated from unfractionated whole blood. This clonotype came up many times. Its target is unknown. The CDR3 is 12 amino acids. CDR1 DFQATT and CDR2 SNEGSKA come from the germline V gene (reference sequence). The V gene end was trimmed by 6 bases and the J gene end by 6 bases; junction bases not matched to a gene: 6. Study results and caveats: Among TCRs, those above 1 in 1000 frequency were unaffected by DPC sensitization.

The library labeled individual cDNA molecules by adding unique molecular identifiers to them. Using its own MiXCR run on the RACE reads, TCRdb lists one record per CDR3 protein. The table has 330,000 or so distinct CDR3 sequences, about 6% seen once. The gene calls are TRBV20-1 and TRBJ2-7; 9 bases fit TRBD1. The sample here was whole blood, taken in connection with sensitization to the hapten diphenylcyclopropenone (DPC). The source of this sequence is a woman between 18 and 29 years old with alopecia areata. Some clones in this sample may be carry-over from other donors' samples. CDR3 region: CSADRTGVEQYF. Written as DNA, the CDR3 is TGCAGTGCCGACAGGACAGGGGTCGAGCAGTACTTC.